This paragraph covers one T cell receptor beta chain sequence. Ten or more counts support this clonotype. No antigen is known for it. No base qualities exist here, and no much larger clone lies one base off it. The TCR beta CDR3 regions were amplified from the RNA transcripts. The TCR CDR3 was subjected to a first round of RT-PCR using the HTBI primer set and the Qiagen OneStep RT-PCR kit. A second multiplex PCR round built the libraries, followed by size selection and purification. Sequencing of the libraries was done on an Illumina HiSeq2000 using paired-end 100 bp reads. The study's processing was this. Raw data were processed with SOAPnuke, discarding reads with adapters, uncalled bases, mean Phred below 15, or no exact constant-primer or identifier match. High-quality paired reads were merged with COPE v1.2.5, and unique nucleotide sequences were defined as clonotypes. MiTCR v1.1 was used to align the clonotypes against IMGT TRBV, TRBD and TRBJ reference segments. The analysis included only V-J combinations with a frequency above 0.0001, which together covered 99.2% of the repertoires. A TCS score was defined as the ratio between F50 (clonal expansion) and ExV (chaos), using BLOSUM62-based TCRdist between CDR3 peptides within each V-J. Welch's t-statistics and random forest reduced around 520 V-J features to roughly 13, which were used in a naive Bayes classifier (R e1071). TCRdb cleaned the public reads at Q25 with fastp, built clones with MiXCR and kept in-frame beta chains. Each entry merges the rows of one CDR3 protein and shows their most common DNA and genes. For this entry, the V and J calls and clone size follow TCRdb and not the study's own pipeline. This sample is represented by roughly 380,000 distinct CDR3 sequences; about a fifth of them were singletons. The ten largest clones capture approximately 4% of the sample.

Stable Graves' hyperthyroidism was defined as the absence of progression to ophthalmopathy over 18 months of follow-up. Hyperthyroidism patients were newly diagnosed, with disease duration under 2 months, and aged 18 to 65 years. The study excluded patients with uncontrolled infections, other autoimmune diseases, pregnancy or lactation. Diagnoses were based on clinical symptoms, serum thyroxine and TRAb, thyroid ultrasound and orbital computed tomography. PBMCs were separated from roughly 10 ml of fresh peripheral blood using Ficoll-Paque density gradient centrifugation. Total RNA was extracted with Trizol reagent, and quality was checked on an Agilent 2100 Bioanalyzer. This entry belongs to a study of T cells in Graves' hyperthyroidism and ophthalmopathy (dated by TCRdb to between 2017 and 2020). About the investigation overall: Peripheral blood samples were taken at the time of initial diagnosis, prior to any treatment. After sampling, hyperthyroidism patients received methimazole starting at 30 mg daily, and ophthalmopathy patients received high-dose intravenous methylprednisolone. A discovery cohort of around 100 patients, approximately 45 with Graves' ophthalmopathy and about 60 with stable Graves' hyperthyroidism, was used to find distinguishing TCR V-J signatures. The roughly 100 discovery patients were randomly divided into training and test sets at a 7:3 ratio. The paper reports TCR Vbeta CDR3 sequencing of about 140 peripheral blood samples: fewer than 50 ophthalmopathy, fewer than 80 hyperthyroidism and 17 progressor patients. Whether ophthalmopathy could be predicted prospectively was tested in an independent validation cohort made up of 18 to 20 hyperthyroidism patients plus 17 patients who later progressed to ophthalmopathy. The study also compared thyroid tissue and blood T-cell repertoires from five or six Graves' hyperthyroidism patients.

Summary of the overall study and its limitations: During validation, the model predicted progression to ophthalmopathy a median of around 7 months ahead of onset, with more than 60% sensitivity and more than 72% specificity. Blood samples also contained most of the expanded thyroid clonotypes (frequency above 0.001), which suggests that blood repertoires may reflect thyroid immune responses. Sample size was not statistically predetermined, and blinding of investigators to group allocation was not performed. Ophthalmopathy was separated from stable hyperthyroidism by a 13 V-J signature model, with approximately 85% sensitivity and roughly 81% specificity obtained in cross-validation and 80%/75% obtained in testing.

V loses 1 base of germline sequence and J loses 0 bases, and the interval between the two ends is 3 bases. The CDR3 starts with the cysteine, ends with the phenylalanine, and has 13 residues. CDR3 DNA only is kept here, 39 bases in frame from base 1. From the germline V gene (reference sequence), CDR1 is SEHNR and CDR2 is FQNEAQ. The V and J segments used are TRBV7-9 and TRBJ1-2; the D gene identity is not certain. The source is a woman younger than 30 with Graves' hyperthyroidism. The specimen sequenced was blood. The DNA sequence is as follows: TGTGCCAGCAGCTTAGTGTCTAACTATGGCTACACCTTC. This encodes CASSLVSNYGYTF.